This TCR beta chain was found in a study of cytomegalovirus exposure and HLA in healthy donors. The germline gives CDR1 MNHEY, CDR2 SMNVEV (reference sequence). Trimming shortened V by 1 base and J by 0 bases, and 10 bases separated the two germline ends. The CDR3 loop spans 16 amino acids. Findings and limits, study-wide: Researchers left out some V segments, among them TRBV6-2 and TRBV6-3, as indistinguishable. In most subjects, TCR beta sequences reportedly gave accurate predictions of HLA-A and HLA-B alleles. The listing of roughly 160 TCR beta chains classed them as cytomegalovirus-associated.

Points on this clone: Its antigen is unknown.

Primers included in the PCR were 60 Vbeta and 13 Jbeta primers. Clones were sequenced by immunoSEQ multiplex PCR, and TCRdb holds only the in-frame ones, with some missing. This table holds under 250,000 clones, 70% to 80% found once. Sequenced material: PBMCs. This sequence was found in a male donor in good health and CMV-seronegative. The chain uses TRBV27 and TRBJ1-5; D may be TRBD1 (5 bases). For the CDR3, the DNA is TGTGCCAGCAGTTTATACGGGGGAAGTAGCAATCAGCCCCAGCATTTT. Translation: CASSLYGGSSNQPQHF.